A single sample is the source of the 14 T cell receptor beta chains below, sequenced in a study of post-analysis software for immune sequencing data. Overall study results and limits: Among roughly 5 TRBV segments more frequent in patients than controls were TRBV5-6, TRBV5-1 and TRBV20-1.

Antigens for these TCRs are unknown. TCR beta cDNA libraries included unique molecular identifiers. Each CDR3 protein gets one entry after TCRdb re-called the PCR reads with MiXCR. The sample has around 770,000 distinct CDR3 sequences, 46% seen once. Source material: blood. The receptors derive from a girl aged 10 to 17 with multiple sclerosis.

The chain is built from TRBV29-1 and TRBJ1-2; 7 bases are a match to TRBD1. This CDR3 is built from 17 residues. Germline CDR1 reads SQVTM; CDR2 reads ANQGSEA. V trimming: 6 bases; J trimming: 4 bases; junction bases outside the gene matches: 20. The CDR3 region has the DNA TGCAGCGTCGGGGGGGCCCTGACAGGGCGAGACGGCTATGGCTACACCTTC. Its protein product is CSVGGALTGRDGYGYTF.

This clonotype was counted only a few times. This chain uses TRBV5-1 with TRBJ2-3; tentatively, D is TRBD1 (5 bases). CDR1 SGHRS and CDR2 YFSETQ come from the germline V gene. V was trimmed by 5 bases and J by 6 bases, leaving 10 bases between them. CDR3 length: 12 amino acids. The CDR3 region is CASRVWGDTQYF. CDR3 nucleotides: TGCGCCAGCAGAGTCTGGGGCGATACGCAGTATTTT.

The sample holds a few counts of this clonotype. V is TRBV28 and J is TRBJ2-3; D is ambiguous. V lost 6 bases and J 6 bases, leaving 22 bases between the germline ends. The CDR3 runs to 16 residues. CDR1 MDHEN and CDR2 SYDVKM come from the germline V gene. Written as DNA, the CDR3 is TGTGCCAGCAGCCCAATCAGCCACCAAAACGGGGATACGCAGTATTTT. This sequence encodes CASSPISHQNGDTQYF.

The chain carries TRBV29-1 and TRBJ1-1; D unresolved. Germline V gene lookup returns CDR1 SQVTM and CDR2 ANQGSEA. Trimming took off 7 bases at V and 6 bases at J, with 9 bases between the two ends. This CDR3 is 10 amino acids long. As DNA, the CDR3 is TGCAGCGGTGGTGAGGCTGAAGCTTTCTTT. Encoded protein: CSGGEAEAFF.

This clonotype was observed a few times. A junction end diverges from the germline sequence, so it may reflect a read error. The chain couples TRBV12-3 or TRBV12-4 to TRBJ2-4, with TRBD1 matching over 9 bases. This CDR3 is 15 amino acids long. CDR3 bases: TGTGGCAGCAGTCCCCGGGTGACAGGGGGGGACATTCAGTACTTC. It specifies CGSSPRVTGGDIQYF.

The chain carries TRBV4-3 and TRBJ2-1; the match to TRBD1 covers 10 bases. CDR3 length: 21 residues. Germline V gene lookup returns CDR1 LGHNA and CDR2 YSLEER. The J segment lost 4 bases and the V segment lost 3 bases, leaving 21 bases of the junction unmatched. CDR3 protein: CASSQSILRDRGRERYNEQFF. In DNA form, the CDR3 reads TGCGCCAGCAGCCAGAGTATACTCCGGGACAGGGGCCGGGAGCGTTACAATGAGCAGTTCTTC.

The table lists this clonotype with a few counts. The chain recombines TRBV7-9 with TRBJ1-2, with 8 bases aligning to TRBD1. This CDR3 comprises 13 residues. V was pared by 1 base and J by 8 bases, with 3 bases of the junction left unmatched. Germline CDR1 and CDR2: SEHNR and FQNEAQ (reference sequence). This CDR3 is CASSLEQGDGYTF. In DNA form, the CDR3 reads TGTGCCAGCAGCTTAGAACAGGGGGACGGCTACACCTTC.

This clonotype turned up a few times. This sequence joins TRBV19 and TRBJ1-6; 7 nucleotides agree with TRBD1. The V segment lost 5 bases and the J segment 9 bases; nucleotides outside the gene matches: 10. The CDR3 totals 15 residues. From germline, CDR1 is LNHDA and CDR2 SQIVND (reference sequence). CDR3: CASSPWDRKGSPLHF. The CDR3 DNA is TGTGCCAGTAGTCCCTGGGACAGAAAGGGTTCACCCCTCCACTTT. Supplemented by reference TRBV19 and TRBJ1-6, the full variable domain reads DGGITQSPKYLFRKEGQNVTLSCEQNLNHDAMYWYRQDPGQGLRLIYYSQIVNDFQKGDIAEGYSVSREKKESFPLTVTSAQKNPTAFYLCASSPWDRKGSPLHFGNGTRLTVT.

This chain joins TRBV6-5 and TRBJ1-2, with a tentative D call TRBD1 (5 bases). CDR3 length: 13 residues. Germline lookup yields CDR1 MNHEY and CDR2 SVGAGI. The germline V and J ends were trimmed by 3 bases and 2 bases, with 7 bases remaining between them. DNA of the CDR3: TGTGCCAGCAGTTATCACAGGAACTATGGCTACACCTTC. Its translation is CASSYHRNYGYTF.

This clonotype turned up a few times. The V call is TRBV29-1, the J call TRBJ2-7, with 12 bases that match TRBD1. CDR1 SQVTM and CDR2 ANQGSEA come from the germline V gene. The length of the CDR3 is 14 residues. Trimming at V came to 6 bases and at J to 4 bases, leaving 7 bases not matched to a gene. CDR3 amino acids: CSVGRDRGRYEQYF. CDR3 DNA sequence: TGCAGCGTGGGCCGGGACAGGGGGCGGTACGAGCAGTACTTC.

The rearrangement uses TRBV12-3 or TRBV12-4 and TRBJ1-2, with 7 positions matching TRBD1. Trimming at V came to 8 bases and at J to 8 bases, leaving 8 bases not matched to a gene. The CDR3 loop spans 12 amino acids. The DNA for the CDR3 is TGTGCCAGCCAAGGGGGCCCCGGAGGCTACACCTTC. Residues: CASQGGPGGYTF.

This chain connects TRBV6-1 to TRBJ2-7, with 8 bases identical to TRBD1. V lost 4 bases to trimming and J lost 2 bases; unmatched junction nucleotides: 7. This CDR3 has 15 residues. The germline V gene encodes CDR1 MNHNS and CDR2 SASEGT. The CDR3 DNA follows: TGTGCCAGCAGTGGAGCAGGGGGCGGTCCCTACGAGCAGTACTTC. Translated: CASSGAGGGPYEQYF.

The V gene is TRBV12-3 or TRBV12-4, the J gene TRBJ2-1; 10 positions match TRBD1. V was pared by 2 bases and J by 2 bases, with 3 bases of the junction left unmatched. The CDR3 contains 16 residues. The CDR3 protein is CASSLRTGGAYNEQFF. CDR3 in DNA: TGTGCCAGCAGTTTAAGGACAGGGGGGGCCTACAATGAGCAGTTCTTC.

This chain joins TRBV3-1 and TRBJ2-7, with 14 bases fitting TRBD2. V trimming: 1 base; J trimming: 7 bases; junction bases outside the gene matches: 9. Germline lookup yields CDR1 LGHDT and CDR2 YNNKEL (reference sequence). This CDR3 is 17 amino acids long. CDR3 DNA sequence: TGTGCCAGCAGCCAAGGGCCTGGACTAGCGGGAGGACGGGAGCAGTACTTC. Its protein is CASSQGPGLAGGREQYF.